What follows describes a single TCR beta chain. Its specificity is unknown. Per the germline V gene, CDR1 is MDHEN and CDR2 is SYDVKM. Trimming took off 6 bases at V and 0 bases at J, with 9 bases between the two ends. The CDR3 sequence is 14 residues long. Here immunoSEQ multiplex PCR was the method, and the copy in TCRdb shows in-frame clones only, minus some. The sample has more than 95,000 clones, 75% to 90% seen once. This record belongs to a study of T cell responses to AZD1222 COVID-19 vaccine. Overall study results and limits: Repertoires in all cases were sampled only once the peak T cell response had passed. The span of vaccine-associated CD4 TCRs extended across spike, with dominance at 160-218 and 743-854. Among spike-specific TCRs, nearly half reportedly target unmutated variant regions.

This rearrangement joins TRBV28 to TRBJ2-1; D gene uncertain. Sequencing used peripheral blood, obtained on day 0 of AZD1222 vaccination. The sequence came from an adult in good health. The CDR3 loop reads CASSPLSSYNEQFF. The CDR3 DNA sequence: TGTGCCAGCAGCCCGCTCAGCTCCTACAATGAGCAGTTCTTC.